This TCR beta chain was found in a study of human T cells and chemical hapten exposure. The time point denotes: healthy volunteer bleed at 6 weeks. Unfractionated whole blood served as the source for total RNA extraction. MiXCR, run by TCRdb on the RACE reads, gives a single entry per CDR3 protein. Among roughly 80,000 distinct CDR3 sequences listed, 8.5% to 9.5% were seen once. Germline CDR1 and CDR2: SGHTA and FQGNSA. V lost 4 bases, J lost 4 bases, and 14 bases lay in between. This CDR3 spans 16 amino acids. The chain joins TRBV7-2 to TRBJ2-6; the D gene is possibly TRBD2 (5 bases). Sequenced: whole blood. This clonotype was obtained from a female donor in good health. Some clones in this sample may be carry-over from other donors' samples. CDR3 residues: CASSSLRGTGANVLTF. CDR3 DNA: TGTGCCAGCAGCTCCCTACGGGGAACCGGGGCCAACGTCCTGACTTTC. Variable domain in full (rest from reference TRBV7-2 and TRBJ2-6): GAGVSQSPSNKVTEKGKDVELRCDPISGHTALYWYRQSLGQGLEFLIYFQGNSAPDKSGLPSDRFSAERTGGSVSTLTIQRTQQEDSAVYLCASSSLRGTGANVLTFGAGSRLTVL.